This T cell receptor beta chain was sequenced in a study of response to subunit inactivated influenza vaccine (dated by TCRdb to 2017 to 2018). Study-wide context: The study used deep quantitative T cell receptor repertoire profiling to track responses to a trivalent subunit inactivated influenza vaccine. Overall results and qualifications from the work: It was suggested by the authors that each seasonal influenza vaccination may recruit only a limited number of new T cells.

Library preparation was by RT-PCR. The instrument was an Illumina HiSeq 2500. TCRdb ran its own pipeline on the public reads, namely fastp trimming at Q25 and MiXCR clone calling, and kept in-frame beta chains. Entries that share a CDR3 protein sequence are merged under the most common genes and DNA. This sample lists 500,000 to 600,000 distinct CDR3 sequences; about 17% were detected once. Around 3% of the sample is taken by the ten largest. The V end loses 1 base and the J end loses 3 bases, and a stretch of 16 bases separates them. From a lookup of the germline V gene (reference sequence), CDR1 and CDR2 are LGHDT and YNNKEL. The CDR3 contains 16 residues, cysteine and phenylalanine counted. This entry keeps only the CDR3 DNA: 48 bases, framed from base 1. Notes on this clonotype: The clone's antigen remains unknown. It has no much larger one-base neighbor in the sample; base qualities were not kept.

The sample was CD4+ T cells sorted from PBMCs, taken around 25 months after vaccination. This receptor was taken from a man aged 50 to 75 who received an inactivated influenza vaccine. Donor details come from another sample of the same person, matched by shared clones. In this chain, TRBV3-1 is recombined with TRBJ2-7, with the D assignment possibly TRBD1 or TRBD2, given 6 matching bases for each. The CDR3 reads CASSQGMAGHRYEQYF. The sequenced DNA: TGTGCCAGCAGCCAAGGAATGGCGGGACATCGCTACGAGCAGTACTTC.